Sequencing of this T cell receptor beta chain was carried out in a study of blood T cell repertoires in COVID-19. Overall study: The study drew acute and convalescent COVID-19 samples from the United States, Italy and Spain.

CDR3 length: 13 amino acids. Germline lookup yields CDR1 SQVTM and CDR2 ANQGSEA. V was pared by 6 bases and J by 3 bases, with 14 bases between. Produced via immunoSEQ multiplex PCR; TCRdb's table is partial and in-frame only. The sample includes 190,000 or so clones, roughly 89% seen only once; the top ten take 10%. Participant-reported clinical history was the basis for cohort assignment. The chain carries TRBV29-1 and TRBJ1-2, with TRBD1 as a possible D gene (6 bases). This receptor was obtained from a man in his late teens or twenties with acute COVID-19. The sample was PBMCs or T cells enriched from blood (not recorded which). Here the CDR3 DNA reads TGCAGCGTCCTAGGGGGGGGTGACTATGGCTACACCTTC. Translation gives CSVLGGGDYGYTF.